The 31 T cell receptor beta chains below come from one sample, sequenced in a study of OX40 agonist ivuxolimab in advanced cancers. Here immunoSEQ multiplex PCR was the method, and the copy in TCRdb shows in-frame clones only, minus some. The repertoire holds around 26,000 clones, with 76% as singletons. The sample here was CD4+ or CD8+ T cells sorted from blood, taken in a trial of the OX40 agonist ivuxolimab. The source of these receptors is an adult with an advanced solid tumor such as melanoma, head and neck, liver or kidney cancer.

This clone appeared a few times. The chain uses TRBV9 and TRBJ2-2, with TRBD1 matching 10 bases. The CDR3 runs to 17 residues. Germline loops: CDR1 SGDLS, CDR2 YYNGEE. J was trimmed by 3 bases and V by 0 bases; bases with no gene match: 5. In DNA, the CDR3 is TGTGCCAGCAGCGTAGGCGTGGGACAGGGGCACACCGGGGAGCTGTTTTTT. It yields the protein CASSVGVGQGHTGELFF.

This chain links TRBV7-2 with TRBJ2-3, with 10 positions matching TRBD2. Germline-derived CDR1 and CDR2 are SGHTA and FQGNSA. The CDR3 runs to 17 residues. Trimming took 5 bases from V and 5 from J; bases not matched to a gene: 13. This chain's CDR3 is CASSRTLAGARRDTQYF. CDR3 bases: TGTGCCAGCAGCCGGACCCTAGCGGGGGCGCGGAGAGATACGCAGTATTTT.

This rearrangement joins TRBV18 to TRBJ1-4; D perhaps matches TRBD1 (5 bases). The CDR3 is 13 amino acids. Germline CDR1 reads KGHSH; CDR2 reads LQKENI. The V gene lost 2 bases and the J gene lost 6 bases, with 7 bases spanning the gap. CDR3 sequence reads: CASSPGTDEKLFF. CDR3 sequence (DNA): TGTGCCAGCTCACCAGGGACGGATGAAAAACTGTTTTTT.

The chain is built from TRBV5-6 and TRBJ1-1; TRBD1 is a possible D gene (5 bases). V shed 6 bases and J shed 5 bases, with 14 bases lying between them. The germline CDR1 and CDR2 sequences are SGHDT and YYEEEE. This CDR3 comprises 13 residues. DNA of the CDR3: TGTGCCAGCATCGAGGGACGAAGGACTGAAGCTTTCTTT. Protein product: CASIEGRRTEAFF.

The chain joins TRBV5-6 to TRBJ1-1; 7 bases agree with TRBD1. The CDR3 is made up of 14 amino acids. Trimming cost V 3 bases and J 3 bases; bases outside gene matches: 5. CDR1 is SGHDT and CDR2 is YYEEEE in the germline V gene. In nucleotides, the CDR3 is TGTGCCAGCAGCTCGACAGGGACACACACTGAAGCTTTCTTT. This translates into CASSSTGTHTEAFF. Combining the CDR3 with reference TRBV5-6 and TRBJ1-1 gives the whole variable domain DAGVTQSPTHLIKTRGQQVTLRCSPKSGHDTVSWYQQALGQGPQFIFQYYEEEERQRGNFPDRFSGHQFPNYSSELNVNALLLGDSALYLCASSSTGTHTEAFFGQGTRLTVV.

This chain links TRBV9 with TRBJ1-6; D not certain. V dropped 1 base and J dropped 6 bases, with 11 bases sitting between them. The CDR3 is 15 amino acids. From germline, CDR1 is SGDLS and CDR2 YYNGEE. The CDR3 spells CASSVKGVPNSPLHF. As DNA, the CDR3 is TGTGCCAGCAGCGTAAAGGGCGTCCCTAATTCACCCCTCCACTTT.

This chain uses TRBV7-9 with TRBJ2-1; either TRBD1 or TRBD2 may supply D (5 bases each). The germline V gene encodes CDR1 SEHNR and CDR2 FQNEAQ (reference sequence). CDR3 length equals 13 residues. The V end was cut by 6 bases, the J end by 11 bases, with 17 bases between. The CDR3 loop reads CASRGRVGTKQFF. The DNA for the CDR3 is TGTGCCAGCAGAGGCCGGGTTGGGACGAAGCAGTTCTTC.

This clone rates as medium-sized. J is TRBJ1-6 and V is TRBV6-5; the match to TRBD1 covers 8 bases. Germline lookup yields CDR1 MNHEY and CDR2 SVGAGI. The ends lost 6 bases at V and 8 bases at J; junction bases unmatched: 9. CDR3 length: 15 amino acids. The CDR3 region is CASSSRTGRDSPLHF. CDR3 sequence (DNA): TGTGCCAGCAGCTCCCGGACAGGGAGGGATTCACCCCTCCACTTT.

V gene TRBV10-3 combines with J gene TRBJ1-3; 7 positions agree with TRBD1. The CDR3 is made up of 14 amino acids. V trimming: 2 bases; J trimming: 7 bases; junction bases outside the gene matches: 5. Germline-derived CDR1 and CDR2 are ENHRY and SYGVKD. Written as DNA, the CDR3 is TGTGCCATCAGTGAGACAGGGGTGAGGAACACCATATATTTT. Residues: CAISETGVRNTIYF.

The chain combines TRBV5-4 with TRBJ2-7; possibly TRBD1 or TRBD2 for D (6 bases each). The CDR3 extends over 14 amino acids. Germline CDR1 SGHNT, CDR2 YYREEE (reference sequence). The V gene lost 0 bases and the J gene lost 3 bases, with 10 bases spanning the gap. The CDR3 region has the DNA TGTGCCAGCAGCTTGGCCCGGGGGCGCTACGAGCAGTACTTC. This codes for CASSLARGRYEQYF.

The genes are TRBV6-1 and TRBJ2-4; maybe TRBD1 (5 bases). The CDR3 sequence is 15 residues long. V lost 5 bases to trimming and J lost 2 bases, with 13 bases between them. The germline gives CDR1 MNHNS, CDR2 SASEGT. This chain's CDR3 is CASSPLTGTKNIQYF. As DNA, the CDR3 is TGTGCCAGCAGTCCACTTACAGGAACCAAAAACATTCAGTACTTC.

The chain uses TRBV19 and TRBJ2-3; no firm D call. Germline V gives CDR1 LNHDA, CDR2 SQIVND (reference sequence). The V end lost 6 bases, the J end lost 1 base, and 8 bases lay between the germline ends. This CDR3 contains 13 residues. The chain's CDR3 is CASSLGGTDTQYF. The CDR3 coding sequence is TGTGCCAGTAGCCTAGGCGGCACAGATACGCAGTATTTT.

This chain joins TRBV6-1 and TRBJ2-3; 8 bases align to TRBD2. The V gene end was trimmed by 1 base and the J gene end by 4 bases; junction bases not matched to a gene: 10. Per germline, CDR1 MNHNS and CDR2 SASEGT. The CDR3 covers 17 residues. For the CDR3, the DNA is TGTGCCAGCAGTGAAGAGGCGGGGGGCGATAGGGCAGATACGCAGTATTTT. This codes for CASSEEAGGDRADTQYF.

This chain connects TRBV18 to TRBJ1-2; TRBD1 aligns across 10 bases. This CDR3 is 13 amino acids long. V lost 6 bases, J lost 2 bases, and 0 bases stayed unmatched. The germline gives CDR1 KGHSH, CDR2 LQKENI. CDR3 sequence reads: CASSTGGNYGYTF. CDR3 nucleotides: TGTGCCAGCTCGACAGGGGGCAACTATGGCTACACCTTC. The full variable domain, completed using reference TRBV18 and TRBJ1-2, is NAGVMQNPRHLVRRRGQEARLRCSPMKGHSHVYWYRQLPEEGLKFMVYLQKENIIDESGMPKERFSAEFPKEGPSILRIQQVVRGDSAAYFCASSTGGNYGYTFGSGTRLTVV.

The V and J genes are TRBV7-2 and TRBJ2-3, with TRBD2 matching 7 bases. The CDR3 has 15 residues. Germline CDR1 and CDR2: SGHTA and FQGNSA. V was pared by 1 base and J by 6 bases, with 7 bases of the junction left unmatched. The CDR3 protein is CASSLEGAAGDTQYF. The CDR3 DNA follows: TGTGCCAGCAGCTTAGAAGGGGCAGCGGGGGATACGCAGTATTTT.

This sequence joins TRBV15 and TRBJ2-3, with TRBD2 matching over 9 bases. This CDR3 is 15 amino acids long. Unmatched junction bases numbered 0, after V lost 1 base and J lost 1 base. Looked up from germline, CDR1 is LNHNV and CDR2 is YYDKDF (reference sequence). CDR3 amino acids: CATSRASGGTDTQYF. The CDR3 DNA reads TGTGCCACCAGCAGAGCTAGCGGGGGCACAGATACGCAGTATTTT.

This clone is labeled as medium-sized (0.01 to 0.1%). The chain recombines TRBV5-1 with TRBJ1-4; D not certain. The V and J ends lost 4 bases and 8 bases respectively, with 9 bases between them. CDR1 SGHRS and CDR2 YFSETQ come from the germline V gene. CDR3 length equals 12 residues. CDR3 bases: TGCGCCAGCAGCCCCCCTGGGGAAAAACTGTTTTTT. Translating it yields CASSPPGEKLFF.

The chain is built from TRBV4-1 and TRBJ1-2; maybe TRBD1 (5 bases). The CDR3 sequence is 15 residues long. The germline V gene has CDR1 MGHRA and CDR2 YSYEKL. V lost 5 bases to trimming and J lost 4 bases, with 17 bases between them. The CDR3: CASSETSGRSYGYTF. The CDR3 DNA sequence: TGCGCCAGCAGCGAGACGTCGGGACGGTCCTATGGCTACACCTTC.

This sequence joins TRBV7-3 and TRBJ1-1, with unresolved D. Trimming removed 5 bases from V and 0 bases from J, with 10 bases in between. The germline V gene encodes CDR1 SGHTA and CDR2 FQGTGA. This CDR3 is 14 amino acids long. The CDR3 DNA follows: TGTGCCAGCAGCCCGGGGTCTATGAACACTGAAGCTTTCTTT. This gives the protein CASSPGSMNTEAFF.

This sequence joins TRBV4-3 and TRBJ2-2, with unresolved D. CDR1 and CDR2 from the germline V gene are LGHNA and YSLEER. CDR3 size: 13 residues. V was shortened by 0 bases and J by 8 bases, with 7 bases between the two germline ends. This chain's CDR3 is CASSQEHPGELFF. The CDR3 DNA reads as TGCGCCAGCAGCCAAGAACACCCGGGGGAGCTGTTTTTT.

The chain is built from TRBV30 and TRBJ1-1; D gene ambiguous. This CDR3 has 12 amino acids. Trimming took off 3 bases at V and 3 bases at J, with 8 bases between the two ends. Per germline, CDR1 GTSNPN and CDR2 SVGIG (reference sequence). In DNA form, the CDR3 reads TGTGCCTGGAGGCTTGAGGACACTGAAGCTTTCTTT. It yields the protein CAWRLEDTEAFF.

This clone is labeled medium-sized. The J gene is TRBJ2-5, the V gene TRBV5-4; D is possibly TRBD1 (6 bases). Trimming removed 1 base from V and 2 bases from J, with 15 bases in between. Germline V gene sequence: CDR1 SGHNT, CDR2 YYREEE (reference sequence). This CDR3 has 16 residues. The CDR3: CASSLLQGRRQETQYF. CDR3 bases: TGTGCCAGCAGCTTGTTACAGGGAAGACGGCAAGAGACCCAGTACTTC. Together with reference TRBV5-4 and TRBJ2-5, the CDR3 gives the full variable domain: ETGVTQSPTHLIKTRGQQVTLRCSSQSGHNTVSWYQQALGQGPQFIFQYYREEENGRGNFPPRFSGLQFPNYSSELNVNALELDDSALYLCASSLLQGRRQETQYFGPGTRLLVL.

V gene TRBV11-2 combines with J gene TRBJ1-1, with TRBD1 identical over 8 bases. The germline gives CDR1 SGHAT, CDR2 FQNNGV. This CDR3 has 15 amino acids. Trimming cost V 4 bases and J 1 base; bases outside gene matches: 5. The CDR3 here is CASSSSDRANTEAFF. Written as DNA, the CDR3 is TGTGCCAGCAGCTCCTCGGACAGGGCGAACACTGAAGCTTTCTTT.

V gene TRBV7-8 combines with J gene TRBJ1-5; D is possibly TRBD1 (5 bases). This CDR3 region has 15 residues. Germline lookup yields CDR1 SGHVS and CDR2 FQNEAQ. Trimming took 5 bases from V and 6 from J, leaving 17 bases between them. The CDR3 DNA sequence: TGTGCCAGCAGCGCAGGGTCAGGGAACGGTCAGCCCCAGCATTTT. It is translated as CASSAGSGNGQPQHF.

The chain recombines TRBV6-1 with TRBJ2-5, with 7 bases matching TRBD1. From germline, CDR1 is MNHNS and CDR2 SASEGT. J lost 7 bases, V lost 11 bases, and 10 bases had no gene match. This CDR3 spans 12 amino acids. In DNA, the CDR3 is TGTGCCGCCCAGGCTAGGGGGCGGACCCAGTACTTC. It codes for CAAQARGRTQYF.

This chain joins TRBV5-1 and TRBJ2-7, with TRBD1 matching 7 bases. CDR3 size: 15 residues. The germline CDR1 and CDR2 sequences are SGHRS and YFSETQ. V dropped 0 bases and J dropped 4; count of bases not matched to a gene: 7. The CDR3 DNA follows: TGCGCCAGCAGCTTGGCCGAGGGACAGATTTACGAGCAGTACTTC. Translation gives CASSLAEGQIYEQYF.

This chain joins TRBV7-9 and TRBJ2-1; TRBD1 matches at 7 bases. Germline V gene data show CDR1 as SEHNR and CDR2 as FQNEAQ (reference sequence). This CDR3 is built from 13 residues. The junction had 3 bases not matched to a gene; V was cut back by 3 bases and J by 7 bases. In DNA, the CDR3 is TGTGCCAGCAGCTTCGACAGGGAAAATGAGCAGTTCTTC. Protein: CASSFDRENEQFF.

The chain couples TRBV5-6 to TRBJ2-7; 11 bases fit TRBD2. Germline-derived CDR1 and CDR2 are SGHDT and YYEEEE. The V gene end was trimmed by 4 bases and the J gene end by 3 bases; junction bases not matched to a gene: 6. The CDR3 has 15 residues. The CDR3 is CASSPGLAGFYEQYF. DNA of the CDR3: TGTGCCAGCAGCCCCGGACTAGCGGGTTTCTACGAGCAGTACTTC.

The table lists this clone with a count of one. V gene TRBV4-3 combines with J gene TRBJ1-2, with D possibly matching TRBD1 (5 bases). The ends were cut back, 1 base at V and 3 bases at J, with 15 bases in the middle. The V gene's germline CDR1 is LGHNA and CDR2 YSLEER. This CDR3 is 16 amino acids long. The CDR3 reads CASSQGGRTVDYGYTF. The DNA of the CDR3 is TGCGCCAGCAGCCAAGGGGGCAGGACGGTAGACTATGGCTACACCTTC.

This clone was found a few times. CDR3 amino acids: CASSLNSGGADTQYF. In DNA, the CDR3 is TGTGCCAGCAGCTTAAATAGCGGGGGAGCAGATACGCAGTATTTT. V usage is TRBV7-3 and J usage is TRBJ2-3; the match to TRBD2 covers 9 bases. V lost 1 base, J lost 4 bases, and 3 bases stayed unmatched. Germline CDR1 is SGHTA and CDR2 is FQGTGA. The CDR3 length is 15 residues. The whole variable domain, remainder taken from reference TRBV7-3 and TRBJ2-3, is GAGVSQTPSNKVTEKGKYVELRCDPISGHTALYWYRQSLGQGPEFLIYFQGTGAADDSGLPNDRFFAVRPEGSVSTLKIQRTERGDSAVYLCASSLNSGGADTQYFGPGTRLTVL.

The CDR3 sequence: CASASRQGMDNEQFF. The CDR3 DNA reads as TGTGCCAGCGCCTCCCGGCAGGGGATGGACAATGAGCAGTTCTTC. The V gene is TRBV11-3, the J gene TRBJ2-1; the D gene is possibly TRBD1 (6 bases). Between the trimmed V and J ends, which lost 8 bases and 5 bases, there was a span of 19 bases. The V gene's germline CDR1 is SGHNT and CDR2 YENEEA. The CDR3 is made up of 15 amino acids.